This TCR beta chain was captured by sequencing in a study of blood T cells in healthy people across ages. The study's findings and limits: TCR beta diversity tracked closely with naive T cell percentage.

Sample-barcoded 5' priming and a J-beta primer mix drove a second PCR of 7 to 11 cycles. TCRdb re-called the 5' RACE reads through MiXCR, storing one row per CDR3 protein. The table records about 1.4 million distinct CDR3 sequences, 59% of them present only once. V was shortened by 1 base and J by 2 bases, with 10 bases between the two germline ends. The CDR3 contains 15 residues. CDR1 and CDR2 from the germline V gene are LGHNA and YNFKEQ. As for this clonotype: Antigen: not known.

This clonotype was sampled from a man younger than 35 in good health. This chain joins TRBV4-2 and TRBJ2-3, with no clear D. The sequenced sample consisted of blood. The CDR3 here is CASSQAIADTDTQYF. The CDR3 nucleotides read TGTGCCAGCAGCCAAGCGATAGCCGACACAGATACGCAGTATTTT.